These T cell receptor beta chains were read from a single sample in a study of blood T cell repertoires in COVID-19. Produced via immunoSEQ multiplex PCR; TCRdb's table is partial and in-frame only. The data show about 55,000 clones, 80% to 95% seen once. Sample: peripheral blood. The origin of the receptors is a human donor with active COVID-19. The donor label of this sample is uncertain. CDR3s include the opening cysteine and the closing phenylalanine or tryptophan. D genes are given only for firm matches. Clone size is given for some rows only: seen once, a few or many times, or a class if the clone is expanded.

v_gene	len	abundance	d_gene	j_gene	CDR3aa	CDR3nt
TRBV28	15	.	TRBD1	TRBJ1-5	CASSLGGTVGQPQHF	TGTGCCAGCAGTTTAGGGGGGACAGTAGGTCAGCCCCAGCATTTT
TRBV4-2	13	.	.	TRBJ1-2	CASSQASNYGYTF	TGTGCCAGCAGCCAAGCTTCCAACTATGGCTACACCTTC
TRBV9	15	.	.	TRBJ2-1	CASSVAAASLHEQFF	TGTGCCAGCAGCGTAGCAGCAGCTAGCTTACATGAGCAGTTCTTC
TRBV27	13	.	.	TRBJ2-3	CASRTGWTDTQYF	TGTGCCAGCCGAACGGGGTGGACAGATACGCAGTATTTT
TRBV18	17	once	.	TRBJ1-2	CASSPSFPSGEYYGYTF	TGTGCCAGCTCACCGAGCTTCCCATCGGGGGAATACTATGGCTACACCTTC
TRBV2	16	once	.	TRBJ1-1	CASSESGARVNTEAFF	TGTGCCAGCAGTGAATCTGGGGCACGAGTGAACACTGAAGCTTTCTTT
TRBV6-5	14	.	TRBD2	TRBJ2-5	CASSPGGGYETQYF	TGTGCCAGCAGCCCCGGGGGGGGATATGAGACCCAGTACTTC
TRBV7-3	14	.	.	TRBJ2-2	CASSFDGSPGELFF	TGTGCCAGCAGCTTCGACGGGAGCCCCGGGGAGCTGTTTTTT
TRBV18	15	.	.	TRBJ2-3	CASSPGQLSTDTQYF	TGTGCCAGCTCACCGGGACAACTTAGCACAGATACGCAGTATTTT
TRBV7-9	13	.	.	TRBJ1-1	CASSFEGNTEAFF	TGTGCCAGCAGCTTCGAGGGGAACACTGAAGCTTTCTTT
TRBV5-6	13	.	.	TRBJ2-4	CASSLGHQNIQYF	TGTGCCAGCAGCTTGGGACACCAAAACATTCAGTACTTC
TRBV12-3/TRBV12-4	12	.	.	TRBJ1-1	CASSLVGLEAFF	TGTGCCAGCAGTTTAGTGGGACTTGAAGCTTTCTTT
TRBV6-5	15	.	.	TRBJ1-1	CASRLGGGSGTEAFF	TGTGCCAGCCGCCTGGGCGGGGGTAGTGGCACTGAAGCTTTCTTT
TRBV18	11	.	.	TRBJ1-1	CASSGGGEAFF	TGTGCCAGCTCGGGAGGGGGTGAAGCTTTCTTT
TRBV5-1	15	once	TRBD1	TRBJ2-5	CASSSRQGGQETQYF	TGCGCCAGCAGTTCCCGACAGGGCGGCCAAGAGACCCAGTACTTC
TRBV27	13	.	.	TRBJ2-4	CATKGGNKNIQYF	TGTGCAACCAAAGGAGGGAACAAAAACATTCAGTACTTC
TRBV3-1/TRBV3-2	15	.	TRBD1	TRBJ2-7	CASSQETGGVYEQYF	TGTGCCAGCAGCCAAGAGACAGGGGGAGTATACGAGCAGTACTTC
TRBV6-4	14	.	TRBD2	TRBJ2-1	CASSAGTSGNEQFF	TGTGCCAGCAGTGCCGGGACTAGCGGGAATGAGCAGTTCTTC
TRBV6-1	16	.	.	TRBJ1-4	CASSEAVGATNEKLFF	TGTGCCAGCAGTGAAGCAGTCGGGGCAACTAATGAAAAACTGTTTTTT
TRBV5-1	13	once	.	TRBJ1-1	CASSWRGYTEAFF	TGCGCCAGCAGCTGGAGGGGCTACACTGAAGCTTTCTTT
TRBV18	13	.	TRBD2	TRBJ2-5	CASPPRGEETQYF	TGTGCCAGCCCGCCCCGGGGGGAAGAGACCCAGTACTTC
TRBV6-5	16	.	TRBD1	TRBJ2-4	CASSYYAGGIKNIQYF	TGTGCCAGCAGTTACTATGCAGGGGGCATCAAAAACATTCAGTACTTC